This T cell receptor (beta chain) appears in the sequencing data of a study of CD4 T cells in relation to SARS-CoV-2 and coronaviruses. About the study: TCR beta CDR3s were sequenced after roughly 10-day antigen culture of PBMCs. Study-wide results and limits: In roughly two thirds of donors, memory CD4+ clonotypes crossrecognized SARS-CoV-2 and at least one common cold coronavirus spike. Samples before the pandemic and after infection were not matched within any donor.

Unexposed donor CD4+ T cells date from about 2010-2019, before the COVID-19 pandemic. The cells were cultured for 9 to 11 days before CD4+ T cells were isolated. The data were produced by immunoSEQ multiplex PCR, yet TCRdb's version contains in-frame clones alone and is incomplete. The sample consists of some 30,000 clones, more than 75% of them appearing once. The sample holds one count of this clone. Its antigen is unknown. CDR1 and CDR2 from the germline V gene are MNHEY and SVGEGT. With 0 bases removed from V and 4 bases from J, the gap between germline ends came to 10 bases. This CDR3 comprises 15 residues.

Sequenced: CD4+ T cells from PBMCs, cultured in vitro. This TCR was recovered from a human donor in good health. The chain joins TRBV6-2 or TRBV6-3 to TRBJ2-1; unclear D gene. CDR3 residues: CASSYSRTPYNEQFF. CDR3 sequence (DNA): TGTGCCAGCAGTTACTCTAGGACGCCGTACAATGAGCAGTTCTTC.